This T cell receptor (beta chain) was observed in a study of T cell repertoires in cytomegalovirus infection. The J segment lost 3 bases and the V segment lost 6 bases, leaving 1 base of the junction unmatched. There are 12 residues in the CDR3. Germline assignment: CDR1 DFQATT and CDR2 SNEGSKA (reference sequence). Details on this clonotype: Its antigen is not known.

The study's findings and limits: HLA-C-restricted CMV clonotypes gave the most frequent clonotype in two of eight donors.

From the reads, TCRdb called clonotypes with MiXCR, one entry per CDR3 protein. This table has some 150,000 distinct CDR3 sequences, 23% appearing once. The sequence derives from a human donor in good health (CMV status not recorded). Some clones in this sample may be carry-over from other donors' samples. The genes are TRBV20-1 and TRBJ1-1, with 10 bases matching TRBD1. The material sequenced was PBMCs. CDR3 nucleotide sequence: TGCAGTGCGGACAGGGGGGACACTGAAGCTTTCTTT. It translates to CSADRGDTEAFF.